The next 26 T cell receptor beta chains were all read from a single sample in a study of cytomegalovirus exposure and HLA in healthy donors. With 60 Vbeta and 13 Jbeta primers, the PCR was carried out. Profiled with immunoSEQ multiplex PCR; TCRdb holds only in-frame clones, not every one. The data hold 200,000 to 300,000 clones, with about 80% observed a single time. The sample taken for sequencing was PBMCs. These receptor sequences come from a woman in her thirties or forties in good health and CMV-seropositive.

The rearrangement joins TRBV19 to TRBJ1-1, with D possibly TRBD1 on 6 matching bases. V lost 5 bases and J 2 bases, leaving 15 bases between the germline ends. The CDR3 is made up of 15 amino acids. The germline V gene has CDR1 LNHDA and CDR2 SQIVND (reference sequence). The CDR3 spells CASSSYRVSNTEAFF. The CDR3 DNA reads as TGTGCCAGTAGTTCCTACAGGGTATCTAACACTGAAGCTTTCTTT.

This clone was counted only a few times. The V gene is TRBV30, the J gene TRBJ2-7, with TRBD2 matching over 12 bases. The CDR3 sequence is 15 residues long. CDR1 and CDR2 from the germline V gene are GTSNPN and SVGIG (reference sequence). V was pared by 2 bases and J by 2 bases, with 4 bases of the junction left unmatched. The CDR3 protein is CAWSTWTSGTYEQYF. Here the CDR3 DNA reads TGTGCCTGGAGTACCTGGACTAGCGGGACCTACGAGCAGTACTTC.

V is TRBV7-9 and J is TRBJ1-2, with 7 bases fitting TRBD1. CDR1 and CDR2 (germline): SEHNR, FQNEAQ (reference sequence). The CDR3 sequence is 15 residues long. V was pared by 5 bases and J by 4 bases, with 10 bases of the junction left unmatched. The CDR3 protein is CASSVSTGLTYGYTF. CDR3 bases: TGTGCCAGCAGCGTCTCGACAGGGTTAACCTATGGCTACACCTTC.

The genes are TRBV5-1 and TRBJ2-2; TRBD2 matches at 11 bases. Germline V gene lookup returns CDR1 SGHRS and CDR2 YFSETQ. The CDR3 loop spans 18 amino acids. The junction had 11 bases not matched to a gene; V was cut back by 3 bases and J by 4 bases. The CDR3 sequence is CASSYSGGASATTGELFF. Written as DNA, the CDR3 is TGCGCCAGCAGCTATAGCGGGGGGGCCTCGGCGACCACCGGGGAGCTGTTTTTT.

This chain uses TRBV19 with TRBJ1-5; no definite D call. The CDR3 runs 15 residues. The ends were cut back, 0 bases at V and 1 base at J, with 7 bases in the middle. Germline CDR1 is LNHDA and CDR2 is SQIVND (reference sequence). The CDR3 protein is CASSIDRESNQPQHF. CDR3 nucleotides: TGTGCCAGTAGTATAGATAGAGAGAGCAATCAGCCCCAGCATTTT.

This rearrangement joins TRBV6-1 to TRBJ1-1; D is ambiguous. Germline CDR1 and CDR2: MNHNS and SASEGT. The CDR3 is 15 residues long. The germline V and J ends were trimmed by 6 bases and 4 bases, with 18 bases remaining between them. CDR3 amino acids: CASRDEGWYGTEAFF. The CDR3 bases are TGTGCCAGCAGGGATGAGGGATGGTATGGCACTGAAGCTTTCTTT.

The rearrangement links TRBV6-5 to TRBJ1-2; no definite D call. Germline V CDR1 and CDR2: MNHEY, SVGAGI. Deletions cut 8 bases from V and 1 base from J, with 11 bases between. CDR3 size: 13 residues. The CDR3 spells CASGRGGNYGYTF. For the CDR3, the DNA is TGTGCCAGCGGTCGCGGAGGTAACTATGGCTACACCTTC.

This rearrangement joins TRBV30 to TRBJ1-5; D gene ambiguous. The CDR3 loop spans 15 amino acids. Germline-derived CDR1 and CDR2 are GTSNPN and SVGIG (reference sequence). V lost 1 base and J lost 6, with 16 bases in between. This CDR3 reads CAWSALTAGSQPQHF. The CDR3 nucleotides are TGTGCCTGGAGTGCTTTGACCGCCGGGAGTCAGCCCCAGCATTTT.

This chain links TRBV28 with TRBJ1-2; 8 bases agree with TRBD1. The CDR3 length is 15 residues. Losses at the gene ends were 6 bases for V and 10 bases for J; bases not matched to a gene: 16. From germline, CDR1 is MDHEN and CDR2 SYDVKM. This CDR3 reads CASSLQQGVGVFYTF. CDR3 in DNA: TGTGCCAGCAGCTTGCAACAGGGGGTTGGAGTATTCTACACCTTC.

CDR3 nucleotide sequence: TGTGCCAGCAGCTTACTAGCGGGAGTTCCCAATGAGCAGTTCTTC. Translation: CASSLLAGVPNEQFF. The chain couples TRBV7-9 to TRBJ2-1, with 10 bases identical to TRBD2. The CDR3 is 15 amino acids. Germline trimming cut 2 bases from V and 6 bases from J; bases unmatched to any gene: 4. The germline CDR1 and CDR2 sequences are SEHNR and FQNEAQ (reference sequence).

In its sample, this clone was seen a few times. DNA for the CDR3: TGTGCCAGCAGTCCTCGGAGGACCACCAGCAACAATGAGCAGTTCTTC. Translated, it gives CASSPRRTTSNNEQFF. The chain carries TRBV2 and TRBJ2-1; D may be TRBD2 (5 bases). The germline V gene has CDR1 SNHLY and CDR2 FYNNEI. This CDR3 contains 16 residues. Trimming removed 5 bases at V and 5 bases at J, with 19 bases between.

CDR3 sequence: CASSTGQGARETQYF. CDR3 nucleotides: TGCGCCAGCAGCACGGGACAGGGGGCCAGAGAGACCCAGTACTTC. The V and J genes are TRBV5-1 and TRBJ2-5, with 12 bases lining up with TRBD1. V lost 4 bases to trimming and J lost 4 bases; unmatched junction nucleotides: 5. Germline lookup yields CDR1 SGHRS and CDR2 YFSETQ. CDR3 length: 15 residues. Together with reference TRBV5-1 and TRBJ2-5, the CDR3 gives the full variable domain: KAGVTQTPRYLIKTRGQQVTLSCSPISGHRSVSWYQQTPGQGLQFLFEYFSETQRNKGNFPGRFSGRQFSNSRSEMNVSTLELGDSALYLCASSTGQGARETQYFGPGTRLLVL.

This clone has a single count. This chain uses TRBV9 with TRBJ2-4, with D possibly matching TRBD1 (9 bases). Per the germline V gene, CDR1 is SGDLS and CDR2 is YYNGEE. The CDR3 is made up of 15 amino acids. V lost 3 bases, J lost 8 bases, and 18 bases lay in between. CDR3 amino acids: CASSGRGGQGYIQYF. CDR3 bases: TGTGCCAGCAGCGGCCGGGGGGGACAGGGATACATTCAGTACTTC.

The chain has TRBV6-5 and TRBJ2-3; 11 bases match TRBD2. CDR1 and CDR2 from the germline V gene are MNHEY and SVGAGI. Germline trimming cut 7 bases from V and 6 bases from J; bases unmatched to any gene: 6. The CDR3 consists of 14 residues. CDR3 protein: CASKLAGAPDTQYF. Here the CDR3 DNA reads TGTGCCAGCAAACTAGCGGGGGCCCCGGATACGCAGTATTTT.

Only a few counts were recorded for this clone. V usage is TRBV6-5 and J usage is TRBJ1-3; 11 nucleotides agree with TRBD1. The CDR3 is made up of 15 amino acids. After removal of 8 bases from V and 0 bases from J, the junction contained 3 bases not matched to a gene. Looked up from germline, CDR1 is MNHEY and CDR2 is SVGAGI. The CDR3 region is CASGQGASSGNTIYF. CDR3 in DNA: TGTGCCAGCGGACAGGGGGCGAGCTCTGGAAACACCATATATTTT.

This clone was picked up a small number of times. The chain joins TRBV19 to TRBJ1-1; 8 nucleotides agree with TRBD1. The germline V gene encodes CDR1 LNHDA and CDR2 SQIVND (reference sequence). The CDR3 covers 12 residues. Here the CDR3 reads CVNQGAGTEAFF. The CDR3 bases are TGTGTCAACCAGGGGGCTGGGACTGAAGCTTTCTTT.

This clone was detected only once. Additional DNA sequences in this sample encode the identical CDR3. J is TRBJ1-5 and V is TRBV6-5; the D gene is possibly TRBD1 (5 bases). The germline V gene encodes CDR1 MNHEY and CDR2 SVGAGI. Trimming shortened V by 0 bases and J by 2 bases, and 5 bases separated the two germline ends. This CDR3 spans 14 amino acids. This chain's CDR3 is CASSYSQGNQPQHF. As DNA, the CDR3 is TGTGCCAGCAGTTACTCACAGGGCAATCAGCCCCAGCATTTT.

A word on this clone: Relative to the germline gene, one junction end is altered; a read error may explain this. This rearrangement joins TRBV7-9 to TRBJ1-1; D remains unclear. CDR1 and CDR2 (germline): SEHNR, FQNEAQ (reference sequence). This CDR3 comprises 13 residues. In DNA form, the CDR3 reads TGTTCCAGCAGCTTAGAAGGGAGCCTTGAAGCTTTCTTT. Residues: CSSSLEGSLEAFF.

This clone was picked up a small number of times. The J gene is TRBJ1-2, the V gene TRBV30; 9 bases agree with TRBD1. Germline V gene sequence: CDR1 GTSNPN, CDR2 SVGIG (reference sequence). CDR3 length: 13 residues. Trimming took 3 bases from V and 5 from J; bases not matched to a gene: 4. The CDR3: CAWRAGTGYGYTF. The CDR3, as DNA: TGTGCCTGGAGGGCGGGGACAGGGTATGGCTACACCTTC.

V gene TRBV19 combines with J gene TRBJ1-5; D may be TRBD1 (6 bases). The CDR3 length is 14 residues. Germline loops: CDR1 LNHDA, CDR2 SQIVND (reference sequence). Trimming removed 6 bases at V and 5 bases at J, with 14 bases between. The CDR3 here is CASRNRVGDQPQHF. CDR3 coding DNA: TGTGCCAGTAGGAACAGGGTGGGGGATCAGCCCCAGCATTTT.

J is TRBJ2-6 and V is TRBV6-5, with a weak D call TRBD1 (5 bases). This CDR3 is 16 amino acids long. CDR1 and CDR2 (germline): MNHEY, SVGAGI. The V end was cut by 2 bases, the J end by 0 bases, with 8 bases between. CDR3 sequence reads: CASSYQGNSGANVLTF. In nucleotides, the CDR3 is TGTGCCAGCAGTTACCAGGGTAACTCTGGGGCCAACGTCCTGACTTTC.

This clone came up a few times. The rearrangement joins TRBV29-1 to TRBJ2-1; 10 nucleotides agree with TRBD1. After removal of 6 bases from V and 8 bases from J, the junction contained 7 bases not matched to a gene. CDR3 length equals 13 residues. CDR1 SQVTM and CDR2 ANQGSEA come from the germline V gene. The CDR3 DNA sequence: TGCAGCGTCACCCCGACAGGGGGCGATGAGCAGTTCTTC. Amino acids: CSVTPTGGDEQFF.

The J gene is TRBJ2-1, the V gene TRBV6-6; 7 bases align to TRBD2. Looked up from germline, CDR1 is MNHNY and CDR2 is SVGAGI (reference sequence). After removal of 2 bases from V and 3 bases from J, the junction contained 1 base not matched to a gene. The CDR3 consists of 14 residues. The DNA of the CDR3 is TGTGCCAGCAGTTACGGACTAGGCTACAATGAGCAGTTCTTC. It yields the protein CASSYGLGYNEQFF.

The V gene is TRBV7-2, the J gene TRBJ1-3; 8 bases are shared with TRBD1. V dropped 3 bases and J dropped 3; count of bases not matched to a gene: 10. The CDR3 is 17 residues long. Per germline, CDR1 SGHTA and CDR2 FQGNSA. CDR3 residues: CASSFRPGTGGGNTIYF. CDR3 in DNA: TGTGCCAGCAGCTTTCGGCCCGGGACAGGTGGTGGAAACACCATATATTTT.

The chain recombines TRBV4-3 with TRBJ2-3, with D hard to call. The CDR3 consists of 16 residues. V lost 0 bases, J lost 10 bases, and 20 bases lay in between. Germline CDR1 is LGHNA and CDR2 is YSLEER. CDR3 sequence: CASSQEGQEVGSAQYF. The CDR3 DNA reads TGCGCCAGCAGCCAAGAGGGCCAGGAAGTAGGATCGGCGCAGTATTTT.

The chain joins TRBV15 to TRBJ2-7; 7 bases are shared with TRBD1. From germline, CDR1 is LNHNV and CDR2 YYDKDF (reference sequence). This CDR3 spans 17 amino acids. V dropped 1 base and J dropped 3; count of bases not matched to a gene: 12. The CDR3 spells CATSRAAKGAGGYEQYF. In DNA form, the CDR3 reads TGTGCCACCAGCAGAGCTGCCAAGGGGGCTGGGGGCTACGAGCAGTACTTC. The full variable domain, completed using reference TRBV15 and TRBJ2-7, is DAMVIQNPRYQVTQFGKPVTLSCSQTLNHNVMYWYQQKSSQAPKLLFHYYDKDFNNEADTPDNFQSRRPNTSFCFLDIRSPGLGDTAMYLCATSRAAKGAGGYEQYFGPGTRLTVT.